These 9 T cell receptor beta chains were all obtained from the same sample, sequenced in a study of tissue T cells after allogeneic stem cell transplantation (dated by TCRdb to between 2021 and 2024). The library was prepared using the immunoSEQ multiplex PCR assay. As stored in TCRdb, this immuneACCESS dataset retains in-frame rearrangements with V and J assigned. A fraction of the clones does not appear; measured against another copy, unresolved V genes explain less than half of the discrepancy, and the remainder lacks a known reason. In this sample the table shows about 48,000 clones, about 73% of which occur a single time. The ten most abundant clones make up around 0.52% of the sample. The source material was sorted cells pooled from one or two spleens. All receptors derive from a pool of C57BL/6 mice in good health.

In the case of this clone: Germline and genes here are mouse. Read sequence stops 1 residue before the CDR3 end, and the germline J gene provides the missing end. The gene calls are TRBV14 and TRBJ1-5; 7 bases are shared with TRBD1. V lost 5 bases, J lost 5 bases, and 4 bases stayed unmatched. This CDR3 is built from 13 residues. Germline CDR1 is SGHDT and CDR2 is FRDEAV. The CDR3 bases that were read are TGTGCCAGCAGCCCGGGACAGTACCAGGCTCCGCTT. Translation gives CASSPGQYQAPL. The whole CDR3 sequence is CASSPGQYQAPLF.

As concerns this clone: Gene names follow the mouse nomenclature. The sequence runs out 1 residue before the end of the CDR3; the remainder is reconstructed from the germline J gene. V and J are TRBV13-2 and TRBJ2-7; a possible D gene is TRBD2 (6 bases). V was trimmed by 3 bases and J by 0 bases, leaving 13 bases between them. This CDR3 has 15 residues. In germline, CDR1 is NNHNN, CDR2 SYGAGS (reference sequence). The part of the CDR3 DNA that was read is TGTGCCAGCGGTGTCCCGGGACTTAGCTCCTATGAACAGTAC. Translating it yields CASGVPGLSSYEQY. The full CDR3 sequence reads CASGVPGLSSYEQYF.

As for this clone: Mouse gene names apply. The observed sequence ends 1 residue before the CDR3 terminus, with the missing tail filled in from the germline J gene. The V gene is TRBV12-1, the J gene TRBJ1-5; 9 nucleotides agree with TRBD1. CDR3 length: 14 residues. The V segment lost 1 base and the J segment 3 bases; nucleotides outside the gene matches: 0. Germline V gives CDR1 SGHSN, CDR2 HYEKVE. The CDR3 sequence: CASSLTGGNQAPLF. CDR3 bases read: TGTGCCAGCTCTCTGACAGGGGGCAACCAGGCTCCGCTT.

In its sample, this clone was seen a few times. Gene names and germline refer to mouse. The observed sequence ends 1 residue before the CDR3 terminus, with the missing tail filled in from the germline J gene. V is TRBV13-3 and J is TRBJ2-7; unclear D gene. The CDR3 covers 9 residues. Trimming took off 6 bases at V and 3 bases at J, with 1 base between the two ends. The germline CDR1 and CDR2 sequences are NNHDY and SYVADS. The CDR3 spells CASNYEQYF. Incomplete CDR3 DNA: TGTGCCAGCAACTATGAACAGTAC.

A note on this clone: The listed genes are named as in mouse. The observed sequence ends 1 residue before the CDR3 terminus, with the missing tail filled in from the germline J gene. The chain carries TRBV26 and TRBJ1-1; TRBD1 is a possible D gene (5 bases). This CDR3 is built from 14 residues. V dropped 3 bases and J dropped 1 base, with 9 bases sitting between them. Germline V lookup: CDR1 KGHPV, CDR2 FQNQEV (reference sequence). The sequenced part of the CDR3 DNA is TGTGCCAGCAGTCTAAGGCAGGGGAACACAGAAGTCTTC. Its translation: CASSLRQGNTEVF. The entire CDR3 is CASSLRQGNTEVFF.

In regard to this clone: Genes here carry mouse names. Read data end 1 residue before the CDR3 end; the end is taken from the germline J gene. J is TRBJ2-5 and V is TRBV16, with D perhaps TRBD1 (5 bases). The CDR3 runs 14 residues. The germline gives CDR1 SGHSA, CDR2 FRNQAP. Trimming took off 5 bases at V and 1 base at J, with 10 bases between the two ends. Here the CDR3 reads CASSTRQYQDTQYF. The sequenced CDR3 bases are TGTGCAAGCAGCACCCGACAGTACCAAGACACCCAGTAC.

Comments on this clone: Germline and genes here are mouse. The DNA read from the CDR3 is TGTGCCAGCAGGGACAGGGTCAACCAGGCTCCGCTT. This sequence encodes CASRDRVNQAPL. The CDR3, in full, reads CASRDRVNQAPLF. The chain couples TRBV13-3 to TRBJ1-5; 8 positions agree with TRBD1. The sequenced fragment ends 1 residue before the CDR3 boundary, so the rest is inferred from the germline J gene. With V trimmed by 5 bases and J by 3 bases, 1 base remained unmatched. Germline CDR1 NNHDY, CDR2 SYVADS. This CDR3 region has 13 residues.

This clone showed up just once. Germline and genes: mouse. From the germline J gene comes the end of the CDR3, since the read stops 1 residue before it. The rearrangement uses TRBV16 and TRBJ2-2; 8 positions match TRBD2. The germline V gene encodes CDR1 SGHSA and CDR2 FRNQAP. V was pared by 3 bases and J by 6 bases, with 3 bases of the junction left unmatched. This CDR3 is built from 14 residues. CDR3 DNA, as far as it was read: TGTGCAAGCAGCTTCCTGGGGGGCGCCGGGCAGCTCTAC. Protein product: CASSFLGGAGQLY. The entire CDR3 protein reads CASSFLGGAGQLYF.

Points on this clone: Gene names are mouse gene names. The read stops 1 residue short of the end of the CDR3; the missing end is completed from the germline J gene. This rearrangement joins TRBV12-1 to TRBJ2-5, with a possible D match to TRBD1 (6 bases). Per germline, CDR1 SGHSN and CDR2 HYEKVE. The CDR3 consists of 14 residues. Trimming removed 3 bases from V and 2 bases from J, with 11 bases in between. CDR3 DNA, as far as it was read: TGTGCCAGCTCTGAGGGGGATCCCCAAGACACCCAGTAC. Translation gives CASSEGDPQDTQY. The CDR3 in its entirety is CASSEGDPQDTQYF.